This paragraph reports one TCR beta chain. The data are from a study of blood T cell repertoires in COVID-19. Overall study context: The study drew acute and convalescent COVID-19 samples from the United States, Italy and Spain. The cDNA or gDNA used as material had been derived from T cells, B-cell-depleted T cells, or PBMCs.

The germline V gene encodes CDR1 SGHNT and CDR2 YYREEE (reference sequence). This CDR3 region has 15 residues. With 2 bases clipped from V and 0 bases from J, the junction kept 1 base outside the gene matches. In the original analysis: Estimation of nucleated cell counts was performed using reference gene primer amplification. The data were produced by immunoSEQ multiplex PCR, yet TCRdb's version contains in-frame clones alone and is incomplete. That table gives V, J and clone size, and the DNA gave D and trimming. The table records approximately 100,000 clones, 75% to 90% of them present only once. The receptor was isolated from a human donor in a cohort sampled during active COVID-19. The gene calls are TRBV5-4 and TRBJ2-2; 7 bases agree with TRBD1. The sequenced material came from peripheral blood. CDR3 nucleotides: TGTGCCAGCAGCTTAGGGACAGCGAACACCGGGGAGCTGTTTTTT. This gives the protein CASSLGTANTGELFF.